These 9 T cell receptor beta chains originate from one sample sequenced in a study of shared clonotypes between healthy human individuals. The repertoire was sequenced with immunoSEQ multiplex PCR; TCRdb's copy has only in-frame clones and lacks some. The table lists over 950,000 clones, about 72% of them singletons, with 0.89% in the top ten. Sequencing was carried out using memory CD4+ T cells from PBMCs. Regarding subset: CD45RA-negative fraction. These receptor sequences come from a man aged 18 to 29 in good health. Some clones in this sample may be carry-over from other donors' samples.

The chain recombines TRBV18 with TRBJ1-2; D perhaps matches TRBD1 (5 bases). Germline V CDR1 and CDR2: KGHSH, LQKENI. This CDR3 has 14 residues. V gave up 5 bases and J gave up 8 bases, with 18 bases separating them. The CDR3 sequence is CASSALQVAGGYTF. CDR3 nucleotides: TGTGCCAGCTCAGCTCTACAGGTGGCGGGGGGCTACACCTTC.

This chain connects TRBV5-1 to TRBJ2-7; 7 nucleotides agree with TRBD2. The V and J ends lost 2 bases and 3 bases, in that order; junction bases with no gene match: 5. The germline CDR1 and CDR2 sequences are SGHRS and YFSETQ. The CDR3 is 14 residues long. The CDR3 is CASSLAGPYYEQYF. The CDR3 bases are TGCGCCAGCAGCTTAGCGGGACCTTACTACGAGCAGTACTTC.

The gene calls are TRBV28 and TRBJ2-5; TRBD2 agrees at 15 bases. The germline V gene encodes CDR1 MDHEN and CDR2 SYDVKM. The CDR3 has 15 amino acids. Unmatched junction bases numbered 5, after V lost 5 bases and J lost 7 bases. CDR3 protein: CASSIRTSGRGTQYF. CDR3 DNA: TGTGCCAGCAGTATCCGGACTAGCGGGAGGGGGACCCAGTACTTC.

The genes are TRBV11-2 and TRBJ1-2; TRBD1 is a possible D gene (5 bases). Germline V gene data show CDR1 as SGHAT and CDR2 as FQNNGV. V was pared by 0 bases and J by 7 bases, with 21 bases between. The CDR3 length is 17 residues. The CDR3 nucleotides are TGTGCCAGCAGCTTAGATCTCGTACTCGGGGCCCCCTCTGGCTACACCTTC. This sequence encodes CASSLDLVLGAPSGYTF.

The chain employs TRBV2 and TRBJ2-7; D remains unclear. Germline V gene sequence: CDR1 SNHLY, CDR2 FYNNEI. V lost 6 bases, J lost 2 bases, and 8 bases lay in between. The CDR3 extends over 12 amino acids. CDR3 in amino acids: CASRYGPYEQYF. In DNA form, the CDR3 reads TGTGCCAGCAGGTATGGACCCTACGAGCAGTACTTC.

The V and J genes are TRBV29-1 and TRBJ2-5; D uncertain. This CDR3 spans 13 amino acids. Trimming took 3 bases from V and 4 from J, leaving 12 bases between them. Germline values: CDR1 SQVTM, CDR2 ANQGSEA. CDR3 residues: CSVEGRVRETQYF. The CDR3 nucleotides read TGCAGCGTTGAGGGTAGAGTTCGAGAGACCCAGTACTTC.

V usage is TRBV10-3 and J usage is TRBJ2-2; possible D gene TRBD1, 5 bases. CDR1 and CDR2 (germline): ENHRY, SYGVKD. Trimming left V 0 bases short and J 5 bases short, with 13 bases between. The CDR3 is made up of 16 amino acids. In DNA form, the CDR3 reads TGTGCCATCAGTGAGTCCTCTGGGAAGGGGACCGGGGAGCTGTTTTTT. Its translation is CAISESSGKGTGELFF.

The rearrangement links TRBV6-1 to TRBJ2-3; 12 positions agree with TRBD2. V shed 6 bases and J 8 bases; nucleotides not matched to a gene: 15. This CDR3 is 17 amino acids long. Germline V gene data show CDR1 as MNHNS and CDR2 as SASEGT. Written as DNA, the CDR3 is TGTGCCAGCAGAGAACCTACGACTAGCGGGAGAAGGCGTACGCAGTATTTT. Amino acids: CASREPTTSGRRRTQYF.

Only one count was recorded for this clone. This rearrangement joins TRBV6-1 to TRBJ2-7; the D gene is possibly TRBD2 (5 bases). Trimming shortened V by 9 bases and J by 4 bases, and 19 bases separated the two germline ends. Germline lookup yields CDR1 MNHNS and CDR2 SASEGT. The CDR3 has 14 residues. CDR3 DNA: TGTGCCAGTCGCGGGCCCTCCACCCCTTACGAGCAGTACTTC. This gives the protein CASRGPSTPYEQYF.